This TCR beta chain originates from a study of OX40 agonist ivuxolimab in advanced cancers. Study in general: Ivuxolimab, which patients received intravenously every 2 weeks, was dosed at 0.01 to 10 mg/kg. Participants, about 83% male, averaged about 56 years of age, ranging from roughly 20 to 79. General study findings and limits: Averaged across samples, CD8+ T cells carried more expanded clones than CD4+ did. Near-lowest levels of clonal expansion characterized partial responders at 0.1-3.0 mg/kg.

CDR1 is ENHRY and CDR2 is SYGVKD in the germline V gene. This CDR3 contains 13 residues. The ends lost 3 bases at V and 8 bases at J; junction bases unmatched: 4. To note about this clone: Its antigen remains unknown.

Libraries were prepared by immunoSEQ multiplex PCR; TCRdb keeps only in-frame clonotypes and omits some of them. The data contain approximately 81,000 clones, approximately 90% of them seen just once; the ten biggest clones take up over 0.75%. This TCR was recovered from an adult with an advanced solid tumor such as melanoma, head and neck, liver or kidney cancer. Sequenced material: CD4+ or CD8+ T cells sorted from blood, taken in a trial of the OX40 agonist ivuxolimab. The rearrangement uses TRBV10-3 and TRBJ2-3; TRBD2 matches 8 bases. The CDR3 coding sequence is TGTGCCATCAGTGATGGGACTAGTAGTACGCAGTATTTT. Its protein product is CAISDGTSSTQYF.